These 18 T cell receptor beta chains were sequenced from one sample in a study of cytomegalovirus exposure and HLA in healthy donors. The primer mix had 60 Vbeta and 13 Jbeta primers. Measured with immunoSEQ multiplex PCR; TCRdb has only the in-frame clones, and not every one. This repertoire shows about 92,000 clones, 70% to 75% found once; its top ten account for roughly a sixth. The sequenced sample consisted of PBMCs. The source is a woman between 18 and 29 years old in good health and CMV-seropositive.

The chain combines TRBV18 with TRBJ1-1, with TRBD1 identical over 7 bases. V shed 3 bases, J shed 3 bases, and the junction held 1 base outside the gene matches. Germline V gives CDR1 KGHSH, CDR2 LQKENI. The CDR3 has 13 residues. The CDR3 is CASSPTGDTEAFF. The CDR3 DNA reads as TGTGCCAGCTCACCTACAGGGGACACTGAAGCTTTCTTT.

The rearrangement links TRBV7-8 to TRBJ1-2; possibly TRBD1 for D (5 bases). Per germline, CDR1 SGHVS and CDR2 FQNEAQ. V was trimmed by 0 bases and J by 5 bases, leaving 10 bases between them. This CDR3 has 14 residues. As DNA, the CDR3 is TGTGCCAGCAGCTTAGCCGCGGGGGGGTATGGCTACACCTTC. Its translation is CASSLAAGGYGYTF.

This clone was found once. The chain uses TRBV7-9 and TRBJ2-2; 8 bases align to TRBD2. The CDR3 totals 15 residues. Germline assignment: CDR1 SEHNR and CDR2 FQNEAQ (reference sequence). The ends lost 5 bases at V and 0 bases at J; junction bases unmatched: 2. In nucleotides, the CDR3 is TGTGCCAGCAGCAGAGCGGGAGCGAACACCGGGGAGCTGTTTTTT. Its protein is CASSRAGANTGELFF.

The chain employs TRBV6-5 and TRBJ1-1; D is undetermined. This CDR3 spans 12 amino acids. Trimming stripped 11 bases from V and 4 bases from J, with 14 bases between. Germline V gene lookup returns CDR1 MNHEY and CDR2 SVGAGI. The CDR3 DNA is TGTGCCGTAGGACGGGCGGGCACTGAAGCTTTCTTT. It codes for CAVGRAGTEAFF.

V gene TRBV4-1 combines with J gene TRBJ2-5; no firm D call. V lost 4 bases and J lost 2, with 14 bases in between. The CDR3 spans 15 residues. Germline V gives CDR1 MGHRA, CDR2 YSYEKL. CDR3 protein: CASSPLSSPQETQYF. DNA for the CDR3: TGCGCCAGCAGCCCCCTTTCTTCCCCTCAAGAGACCCAGTACTTC.

This clone was seen a handful of times. V usage is TRBV6-1 and J usage is TRBJ2-5; 8 bases agree with TRBD1. Germline values: CDR1 MNHNS, CDR2 SASEGT. V lost 3 bases, J lost 3 bases, and 6 bases stayed unmatched. This CDR3 is built from 15 residues. The CDR3 nucleotides read TGTGCCAGCAGTGACAGGACAGGGACAGAAGAGACCCAGTACTTC. As protein: CASSDRTGTEETQYF.

The V call is TRBV30, the J call TRBJ2-3; no definite D call. Germline values: CDR1 GTSNPN, CDR2 SVGIG (reference sequence). The V end lost 0 bases, the J end lost 0 bases, and 10 bases lay between the germline ends. This CDR3 contains 15 residues. Here the CDR3 DNA reads TGTGCCTGGAGTGTACAAGCGACTAGCACAGATACGCAGTATTTT. Translation gives CAWSVQATSTDTQYF.

The chain is built from TRBV23-1 and TRBJ2-1, with D hard to call. TRBV23-1 is an ORF; its function is uncertain. This CDR3 region has 14 residues. V was clipped by 3 bases and J by 7 bases, with 13 bases between them. DNA of the CDR3: TGCGCCAGCAGTCATCGACCGACACGAAATGAGCAGTTCTTC. It specifies CASSHRPTRNEQFF.

The rearrangement uses TRBV25-1 and TRBJ2-5, with 10 bases that match TRBD1. CDR3 length equals 15 residues. In germline, CDR1 is MGHDK, CDR2 SYGVNS. V shed 10 bases, J shed 2 bases, and the junction held 10 bases outside the gene matches. DNA for the CDR3: TGTGCCACCCACGACAGGGGGCTTGGGCAAGAGACCCAGTACTTC. This translates into CATHDRGLGQETQYF.

This clone was seen once. The chain joins TRBV27 to TRBJ1-5; a possible D gene is TRBD1 (5 bases). Germline CDR1 is MNHEY and CDR2 is SMNVEV (reference sequence). The V and J ends lost 5 bases and 0 bases respectively, with 8 bases between them. This CDR3 has 14 residues. The CDR3 coding sequence is TGTGCCAGCAGTCAGGGTTATAGCAATCAGCCCCAGCATTTT. Its translation is CASSQGYSNQPQHF.

Comments on this clone: Other DNA sequences in the same sample also yield this CDR3. The chain couples TRBV6-1 to TRBJ2-7; TRBD1 might be the D (5 bases). CDR1 and CDR2 (germline): MNHNS, SASEGT. The CDR3 spans 13 residues. Trimming shortened V by 1 base and J by 2 bases, and 6 bases separated the two germline ends. In nucleotides, the CDR3 is TGTGCCAGCAGTGAAGGCAGGGCCTACGAGCAGTACTTC. This codes for CASSEGRAYEQYF.

The V gene is TRBV7-2, the J gene TRBJ2-2; a weak D match, TRBD2 (7 bases). Germline CDR1 SGHTA, CDR2 FQGNSA. Between the trimmed V and J ends, which lost 3 bases and 7 bases, there was a span of 15 bases. The CDR3 totals 15 residues. The CDR3 sequence is CASSFKGGQVGELFF. The CDR3 nucleotides are TGTGCCAGCAGCTTCAAGGGGGGGCAGGTCGGGGAGCTGTTTTTT.

The V and J genes are TRBV12-1 and TRBJ2-1; the table calls TRBD2, which could not be checked here. TRBV12-1 corresponds to a pseudogene. The CDR3 totals 13 residues. The CDR3 DNA reads TGTGCCAGGGTCGGGAGTTCCTACAATGAGCAGTTCTTC. Its protein is CARVGSSYNEQFF.

The chain has TRBV7-9 and TRBJ2-3, with 9 bases fitting TRBD2. The CDR3 consists of 17 residues. CDR1 is SEHNR and CDR2 is FQNEAQ in the germline V gene (reference sequence). J gave up 0 bases and V 4 bases, and 8 bases lay outside the gene matches. The CDR3 is CASSSLVAGASTDTQYF. The CDR3, as DNA: TGTGCCAGCAGCTCCCTAGTAGCGGGGGCAAGCACAGATACGCAGTATTTT. Supplemented by reference TRBV7-9 and TRBJ2-3, the full variable domain reads DTGVSQNPRHKITKRGQNVTFRCDPISEHNRLYWYRQTLGQGPEFLTYFQNEAQLEKSRLLSDRFSAERPKGSFSTLEIQRTEQGDSAMYLCASSSLVAGASTDTQYFGPGTRLTVL.

This clone showed up just a few times. J is TRBJ1-4 and V is TRBV11-2, with 7 bases aligning to TRBD1. Trimming at V came to 6 bases and at J to 7 bases, leaving 14 bases not matched to a gene. This CDR3 has 16 residues. Germline CDR1 SGHAT, CDR2 FQNNGV. The DNA for the CDR3 is TGTGCCAGCAGACGCCTCGGACAGGATAAAATTGAAAAACTGTTTTTT. Its protein is CASRRLGQDKIEKLFF. Combining the CDR3 with reference TRBV11-2 and TRBJ1-4 gives the whole variable domain EAGVAQSPRYKIIEKRQSVAFWCNPISGHATLYWYQQILGQGPKLLIQFQNNGVVDDSQLPKDRFSAERLKGVDSTLKIQPAKLEDSAVYLCASRRLGQDKIEKLFFGSGTQLSVL.

V usage is TRBV10-3 and J usage is TRBJ2-3; D might be TRBD2 (6 bases). Trimming shortened V by 7 bases and J by 4 bases, and 9 bases separated the two germline ends. This CDR3 spans 12 amino acids. Germline assignment: CDR1 ENHRY and CDR2 SYGVKD. CDR3 DNA: TGTGCCATCACGGCGGGATCAGATACGCAGTATTTT. Encoded protein: CAITAGSDTQYF.

CDR3 protein: CATDRESKNIQYF. CDR3 coding DNA: TGTGCCACCGACAGGGAGTCCAAAAACATTCAGTACTTC. The chain links TRBV6-1 to TRBJ2-4; TRBD1 matches at 7 bases. The CDR3 length is 13 residues. Trimming removed 10 bases from V and 2 bases from J; junction bases left unmatched: 5. Germline V gene sequence: CDR1 MNHNS, CDR2 SASEGT.

The chain joins TRBV7-2 to TRBJ1-2; weak D call: TRBD1 (5 bases). Between the trimmed V and J ends, which lost 5 bases and 4 bases, there was a span of 17 bases. This CDR3 has 15 residues. The germline gives CDR1 SGHTA, CDR2 FQGNSA. For the CDR3, the DNA is TGTGCCAGCAGCCCTGGGGGGGGAGGCGCCTATGGCTACACCTTC. Encoded protein: CASSPGGGGAYGYTF.